Given below is one T cell receptor beta chain in context. Its antigen is currently not known. Nothing much larger sits one base from this clone, and base qualities are not available. The CDR3 holds 15 amino acids from the cysteine to the phenylalanine. Kept here is only the CDR3 DNA, which spans 45 bases and is read in frame from base 1. CDR1 and CDR2 (SGHVS, FNYEAQ) derive from the germline V gene. At the junction V is shortened by 3 bases and J by 4 bases, with 12 bases in between. TCRbeta CDR3 regions were amplified from genomic DNA using the immunoSEQ Assay, a bias-controlled multiplex PCR. The study's own analysis went as follows. Nucleated cell counts per sample were estimated from amplification of reference gene primers within the assay. To quantify the absolute abundance of each unique TCRbeta CDR3 rearrangement, sequence reads were collapsed and filtered. For each sample, productive Simpson clonality was calculated as the square root of Simpson's diversity index across productive rearrangements. The table comes from immuneACCESS by way of TCRdb, which keeps in-frame sequences with V and J called. Part of the clones is missing from these tables; in studies checked, under half for an unresolved V gene and the rest for unknown reasons. V and J calls and clone size follow that table, whereas D and trimming were derived from the DNA. The sample has about 120,000 clones on record, 87% of them singletons. The ten largest account for 4% to 5.5% of the sample.

Whole blood was collected in K2EDTA tubes by collaborating institutions according to the institutions' own protocols. Collaborator samples were shipped for TCRbeta analysis as frozen whole blood, isolated PBMCs, or DNA extracted from either sample type. This sample is drawn from a study of blood T cell repertoires in COVID-19 (dated by TCRdb to 2020 to 2022). For context, the study as a whole: Collaborator samples came from the United States, Italy and Spain and covered acute and convalescent phases of COVID-19. The prospective study material was composed of cDNA or gDNA derived from T cells, B-cell-depleted T cells, or PBMCs. Deeply sampled blood TCRbeta repertoires from subjects exposed to, actively infected with, or recovered from COVID-19 were included in the dataset. The repertoires were made available in a free public database intended to serve as a resource for research on the immune response to SARS-CoV-2. Samples were obtained from the ongoing ImmuneRACE study (first 160 participants) and from over 1,000 subjects provided by 6 global collaborators. A de-identified subject ID, COVID-19 status, age in years and sex were almost always included in the sample metadata. Where available, HLA class I and class II types were taken from metadata supplied by the sample provider and were not determined by assay-based typing.

What the study reported, not specific to this receptor: Clinical and demographic metadata were provided uncurated, with the amount varying by source and participant.

The receptor was derived from a human donor in a cohort sampled during active COVID-19. The sequenced material came from peripheral blood. This sequence uses TRBV7-6 and TRBJ2-2, with a weak D call of TRBD1 (6 bases match). Here the CDR3 is given as CASSLGHPITGELFF. The nucleotides read TGTGCCAGCAGCTTGGGACATCCCATCACCGGGGAGCTGTTTTTT.